This T cell receptor (beta chain) is from a study of CD4 T cells in relation to SARS-CoV-2 and coronaviruses. The wider study: Crossreactive spike epitopes shared across donors were mapped to their HLA restriction.

Only in-frame clones appear in the TCRdb table, and some are missing; sequencing was by immunoSEQ multiplex PCR. The data contain approximately 25,000 clones, around four fifths of them singletons. CDR3 length: 14 residues. Germline CDR1 is MNHEY and CDR2 is SMNVEV (reference sequence). V was cut by 3 bases and J by 3 bases, with 12 bases left in between. This clone was picked up a small number of times. Its antigen remains unidentified. Unexposed donor CD4+ T cells date from about 2010-2019, before the COVID-19 pandemic. After ten to eleven days of culture, CD4+ T cells were isolated. The receptor's source is a human donor in good health. This sequence joins TRBV27 and TRBJ2-7; D possibly corresponds to TRBD1 (6 bases). The sequenced sample consisted of CD4+ T cells from PBMCs, cultured in vitro. CDR3 DNA sequence: TGTGCCAGCAGTTTCAGGACAGACGACTACGAGCAGTACTTC. Encoded protein: CASSFRTDDYEQYF.